The present entry profiles one T cell receptor beta chain with its context. Its target is unknown. The sample comes from a study of shared clonotypes between healthy human individuals. The overall study: CD8 memory received one plate per donor, CD8 naive two, CD4 memory three and CD4 naive three.

This CDR3 spans 14 amino acids. The V and J ends lost 3 bases and 3 bases respectively, with 11 bases between them. Germline V gene lookup returns CDR1 MGHRA and CDR2 YSYEKL. The assay was run at deep level. TCRdb's table, derived via immunoSEQ multiplex PCR, lists solely in-frame clones and lacks some. Here the sample spans over a million clones, about 80% being singletons. Researchers partitioned CD4+ cells into CD45RA+ naive and CD45RA-negative memory subsets. Study-level findings and limits: At large depth, rarefaction still showed sorted-subset sequencing to be incomplete.

The receptor's source is a man between 18 and 29 years old in good health. Some clones in this sample may be carry-over from other donors' samples. The chain is built from TRBV4-1 and TRBJ1-1, with D perhaps matching TRBD1 (5 bases). The sequenced sample was memory CD4+ T cells from PBMCs. Subset reported: CD45RA-negative fraction. The CDR3 protein is CASSHLRGDTEAFF. CDR3 bases: TGCGCCAGCAGCCATCTACGGGGGGACACTGAAGCTTTCTTT.